The T cell receptor (beta chain) described here comes from a study of cytomegalovirus exposure and HLA in healthy donors. Study-wide results and limits: In a later analysis, specific HLA alleles were associated with around 17,000 TCR beta sequences at a 0.05 false discovery rate.

Unrecorded immune exposure was likely among donors, who were nominally healthy when sampled. The V segment lost 2 bases and the J segment 4 bases; nucleotides outside the gene matches: 6. This CDR3 region has 16 residues. Germline V gene sequence: CDR1 MGHDK, CDR2 SYGVNS. The PCR was carried out with 60 Vbeta primers and 13 Jbeta primers. Some clones are missing from TCRdb's copy, which holds only in-frame ones; the method was immunoSEQ multiplex PCR. In the table there are under 110,000 clones, 85% to 90% of which are singletons. Worth noting for this clone: Its antigen is unidentified.

Material: PBMCs. This sequence joins TRBV25-1 and TRBJ2-3; TRBD2 matches at 10 bases. The clonotype comes from a man younger than 40 in good health and CMV-seronegative. CDR3 residues: CASSERRAGGPDTQYF. The DNA for the CDR3 is TGTGCCAGCAGTGAACGGAGAGCGGGAGGGCCAGATACGCAGTATTTT.